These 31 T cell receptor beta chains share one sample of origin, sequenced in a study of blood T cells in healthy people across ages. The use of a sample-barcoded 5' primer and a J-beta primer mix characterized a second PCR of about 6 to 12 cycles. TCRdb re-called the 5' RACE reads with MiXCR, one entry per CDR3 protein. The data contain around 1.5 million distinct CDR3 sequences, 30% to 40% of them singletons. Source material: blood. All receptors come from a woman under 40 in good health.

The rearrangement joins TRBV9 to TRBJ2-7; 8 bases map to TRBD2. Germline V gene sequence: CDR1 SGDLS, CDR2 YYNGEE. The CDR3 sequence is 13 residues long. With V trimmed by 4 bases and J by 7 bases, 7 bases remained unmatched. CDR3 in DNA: TGTGCCAGCAGCCACGGGGGGGGCCTTGAGCAGTACTTC. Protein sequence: CASSHGGGLEQYF.

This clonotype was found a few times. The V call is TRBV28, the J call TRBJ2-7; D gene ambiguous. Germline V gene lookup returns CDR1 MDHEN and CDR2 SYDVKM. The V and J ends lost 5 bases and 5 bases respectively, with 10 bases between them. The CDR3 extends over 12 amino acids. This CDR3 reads CASSTDDHEQYF. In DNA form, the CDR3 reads TGTGCCAGCAGTACTGACGACCACGAGCAGTACTTC.

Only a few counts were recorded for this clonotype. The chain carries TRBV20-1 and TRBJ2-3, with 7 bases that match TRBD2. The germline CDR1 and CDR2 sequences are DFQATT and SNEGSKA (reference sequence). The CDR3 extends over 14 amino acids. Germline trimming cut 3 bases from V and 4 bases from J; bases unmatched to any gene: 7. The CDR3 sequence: CSARSSGEPDTQYF. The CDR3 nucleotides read TGCAGTGCTAGGTCCAGCGGGGAGCCAGATACGCAGTATTTT.

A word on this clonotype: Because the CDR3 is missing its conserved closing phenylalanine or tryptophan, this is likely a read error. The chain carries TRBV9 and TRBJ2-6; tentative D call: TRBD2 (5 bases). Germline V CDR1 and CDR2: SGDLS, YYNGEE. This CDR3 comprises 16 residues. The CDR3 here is CPSSVARFSGANVLTC. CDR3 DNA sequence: TGTCCCAGCAGCGTAGCGAGATTCTCTGGGGCCAACGTCCTGACTTGC.

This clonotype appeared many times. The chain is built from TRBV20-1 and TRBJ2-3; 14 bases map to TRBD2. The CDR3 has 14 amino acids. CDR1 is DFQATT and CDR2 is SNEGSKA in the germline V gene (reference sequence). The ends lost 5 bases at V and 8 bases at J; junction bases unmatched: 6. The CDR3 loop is CSAPAGTSGGTQYF. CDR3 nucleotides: TGCAGTGCTCCTGCCGGGACTAGCGGGGGTACGCAGTATTTT.

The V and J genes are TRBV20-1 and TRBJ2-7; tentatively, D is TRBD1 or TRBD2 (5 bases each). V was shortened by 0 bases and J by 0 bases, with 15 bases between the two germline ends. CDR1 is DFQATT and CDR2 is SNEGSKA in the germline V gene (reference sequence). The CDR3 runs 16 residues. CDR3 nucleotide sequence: TGCAGTGCTAGAGATATTCTCAAGGGGAGCTCCTACGAGCAGTACTTC. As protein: CSARDILKGSSYEQYF.

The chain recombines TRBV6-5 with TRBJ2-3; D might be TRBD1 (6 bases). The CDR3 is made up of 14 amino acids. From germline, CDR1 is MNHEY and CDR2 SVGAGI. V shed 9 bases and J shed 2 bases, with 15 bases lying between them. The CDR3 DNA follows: TGTGCCAGTTCGCCAGGACAGATCACAGATACGCAGTATTTT. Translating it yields CASSPGQITDTQYF.

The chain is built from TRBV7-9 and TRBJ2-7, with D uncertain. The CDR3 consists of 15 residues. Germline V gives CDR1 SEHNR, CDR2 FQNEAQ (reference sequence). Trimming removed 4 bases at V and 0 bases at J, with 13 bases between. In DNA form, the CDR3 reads TGTGCCAGCAGCTCAAGGGTCAGCCGCTCCTACGAGCAGTACTTC. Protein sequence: CASSSRVSRSYEQYF.

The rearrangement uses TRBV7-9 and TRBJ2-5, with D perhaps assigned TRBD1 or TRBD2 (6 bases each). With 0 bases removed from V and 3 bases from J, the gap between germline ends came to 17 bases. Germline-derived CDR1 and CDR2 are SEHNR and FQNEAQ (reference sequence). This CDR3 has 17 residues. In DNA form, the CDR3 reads TGTGCCAGCAGCTTAGCGACAGGCGTTAGGAGGGAAGAGACCCAGTACTTC. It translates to CASSLATGVRREETQYF.

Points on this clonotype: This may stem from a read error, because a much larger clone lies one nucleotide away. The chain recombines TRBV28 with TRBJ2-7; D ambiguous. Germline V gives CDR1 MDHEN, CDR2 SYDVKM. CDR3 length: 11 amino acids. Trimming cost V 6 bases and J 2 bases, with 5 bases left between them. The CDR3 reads CASRHTYEQYF. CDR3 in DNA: TGTGCCAGCAGACATACCTACGAGCAGTACTTC.

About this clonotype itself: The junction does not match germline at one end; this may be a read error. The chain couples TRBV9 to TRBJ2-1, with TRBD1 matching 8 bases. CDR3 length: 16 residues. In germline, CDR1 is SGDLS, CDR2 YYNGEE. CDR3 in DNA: TGTGCCAGCAGCGGGACAGGGACCAGCTCCTACAATGAGCGGTTCTTC. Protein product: CASSGTGTSSYNERFF. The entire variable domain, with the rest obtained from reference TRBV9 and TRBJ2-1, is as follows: DSGVTQTPKHLITATGQRVTLRCSPRSGDLSVYWYQQSLDQGLQFLIQYYNGEERAKGNILERFSAQQFPDLHSELNLSSLELGDSALYFCASSGTGTSSYNERFFGPGTRLTVL.

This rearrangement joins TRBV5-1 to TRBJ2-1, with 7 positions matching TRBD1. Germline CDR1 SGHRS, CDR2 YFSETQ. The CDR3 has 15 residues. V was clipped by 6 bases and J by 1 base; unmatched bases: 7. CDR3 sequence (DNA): TGCGCCAGCACCCGGGACAGCAATTCCTACAATGAGCAGTTCTTC. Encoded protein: CASTRDSNSYNEQFF.

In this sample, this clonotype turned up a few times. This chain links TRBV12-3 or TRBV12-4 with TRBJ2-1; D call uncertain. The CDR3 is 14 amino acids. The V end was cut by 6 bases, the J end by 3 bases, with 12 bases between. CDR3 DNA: TGTGCCAGCAGGCCTCCCTCTAACTACAATGAGCAGTTCTTC. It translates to CASRPPSNYNEQFF.

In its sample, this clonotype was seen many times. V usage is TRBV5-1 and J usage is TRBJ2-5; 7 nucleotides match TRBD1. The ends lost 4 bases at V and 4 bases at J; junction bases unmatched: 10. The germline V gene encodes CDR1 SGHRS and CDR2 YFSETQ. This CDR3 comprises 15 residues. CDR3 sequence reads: CASSLTGSRGETQYF. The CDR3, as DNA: TGCGCCAGCAGCCTGACAGGGTCAAGAGGAGAGACCCAGTACTTC.

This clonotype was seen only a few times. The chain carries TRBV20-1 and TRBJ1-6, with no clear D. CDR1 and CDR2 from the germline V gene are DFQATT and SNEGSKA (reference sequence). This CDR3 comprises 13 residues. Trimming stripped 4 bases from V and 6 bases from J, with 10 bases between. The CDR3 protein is CSAITNSNSPLHF. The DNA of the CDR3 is TGCAGTGCTATAACCAACTCTAATTCACCCCTCCACTTT.

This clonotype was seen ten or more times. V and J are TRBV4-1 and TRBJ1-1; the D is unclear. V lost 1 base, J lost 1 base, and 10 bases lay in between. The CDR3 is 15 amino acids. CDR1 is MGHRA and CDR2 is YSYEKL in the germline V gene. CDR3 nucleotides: TGCGCCAGCAGCCAAGCGACGGGGAGGAACACTGAAGCTTTCTTT. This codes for CASSQATGRNTEAFF.

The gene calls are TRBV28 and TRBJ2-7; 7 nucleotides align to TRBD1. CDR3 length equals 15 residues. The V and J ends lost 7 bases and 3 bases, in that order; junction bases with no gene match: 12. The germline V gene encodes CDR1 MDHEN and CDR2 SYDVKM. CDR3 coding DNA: TGTGCCAGCAACAACGACGTGGGACAGAACTACGAGCAGTACTTC. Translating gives CASNNDVGQNYEQYF.

The CDR3 protein is CASSLYGARYNEQFF. CDR3 coding DNA: TGTGCCAGCAGTTTATATGGGGCGAGATACAATGAGCAGTTCTTC. The gene calls are TRBV27 and TRBJ2-1, with D tentatively TRBD1 (5 bases). In germline, CDR1 is MNHEY, CDR2 SMNVEV (reference sequence). Trimming took off 1 base at V and 4 bases at J, with 11 bases between the two ends. CDR3 length equals 15 residues.

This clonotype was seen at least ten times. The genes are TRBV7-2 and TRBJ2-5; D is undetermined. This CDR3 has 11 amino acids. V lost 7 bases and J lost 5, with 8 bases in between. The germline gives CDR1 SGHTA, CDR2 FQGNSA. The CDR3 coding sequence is TGTGCCAGCACTCCAACGGAGACCCAGTACTTC. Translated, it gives CASTPTETQYF.

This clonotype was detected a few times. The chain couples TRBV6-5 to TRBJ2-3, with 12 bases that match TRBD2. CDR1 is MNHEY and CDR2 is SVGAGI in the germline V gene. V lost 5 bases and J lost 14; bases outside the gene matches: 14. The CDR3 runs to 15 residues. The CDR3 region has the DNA TGTGCCAGCAGTAATGGTTGGACTAGCGGGGCTACATGGTATTTT. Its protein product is CASSNGWTSGATWYF.

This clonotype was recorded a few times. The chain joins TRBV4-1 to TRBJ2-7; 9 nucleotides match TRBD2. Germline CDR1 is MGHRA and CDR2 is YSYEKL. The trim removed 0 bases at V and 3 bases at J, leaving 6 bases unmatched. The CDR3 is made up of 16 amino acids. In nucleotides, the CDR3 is TGCGCCAGCAGCCAAGATCCCAGCGGGGGGTTCTACGAGCAGTACTTC. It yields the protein CASSQDPSGGFYEQYF.

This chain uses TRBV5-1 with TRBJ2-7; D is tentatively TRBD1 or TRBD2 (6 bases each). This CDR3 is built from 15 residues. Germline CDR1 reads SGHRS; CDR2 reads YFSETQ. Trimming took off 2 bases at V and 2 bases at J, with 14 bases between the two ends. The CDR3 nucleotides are TGCGCCAGCAGCTTACAGGGACTTGGGGCCTACGAGCAGTACTTC. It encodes CASSLQGLGAYEQYF.

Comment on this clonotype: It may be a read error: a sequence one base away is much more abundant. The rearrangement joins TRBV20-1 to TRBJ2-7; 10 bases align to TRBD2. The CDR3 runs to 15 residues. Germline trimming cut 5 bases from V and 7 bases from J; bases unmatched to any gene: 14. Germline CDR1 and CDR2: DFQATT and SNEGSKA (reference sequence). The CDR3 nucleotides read TGCAGTGCTGCCCCTATCAAGCGGGAGGGGACTGAGCAGTACTTC. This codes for CSAAPIKREGTEQYF.

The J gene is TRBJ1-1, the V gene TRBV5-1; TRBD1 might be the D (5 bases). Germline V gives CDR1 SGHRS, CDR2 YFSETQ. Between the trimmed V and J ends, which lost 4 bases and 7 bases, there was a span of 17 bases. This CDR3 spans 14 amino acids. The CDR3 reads CASSPTGSGVEAFF. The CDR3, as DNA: TGCGCCAGCAGCCCCACAGGTTCCGGCGTTGAAGCTTTCTTT. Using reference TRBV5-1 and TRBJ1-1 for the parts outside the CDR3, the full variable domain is KAGVTQTPRYLIKTRGQQVTLSCSPISGHRSVSWYQQTPGQGLQFLFEYFSETQRNKGNFPGRFSGRQFSNSRSEMNVSTLELGDSALYLCASSPTGSGVEAFFGQGTRLTVV.

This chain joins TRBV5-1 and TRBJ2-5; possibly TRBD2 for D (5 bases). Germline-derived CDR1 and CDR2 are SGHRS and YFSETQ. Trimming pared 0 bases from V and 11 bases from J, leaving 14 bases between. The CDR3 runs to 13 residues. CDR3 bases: TGCGCCAGCAGCTTGGCGTTGGGGTGGGAGCAGTACTTC. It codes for CASSLALGWEQYF.

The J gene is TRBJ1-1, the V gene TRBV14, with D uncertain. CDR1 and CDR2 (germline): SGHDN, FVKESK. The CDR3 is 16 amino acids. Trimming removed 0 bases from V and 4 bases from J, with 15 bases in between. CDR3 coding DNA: TGTGCCAGCAGCCAAGAGTCACTCAACTGGGGCACTGAAGCTTTCTTT. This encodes CASSQESLNWGTEAFF.

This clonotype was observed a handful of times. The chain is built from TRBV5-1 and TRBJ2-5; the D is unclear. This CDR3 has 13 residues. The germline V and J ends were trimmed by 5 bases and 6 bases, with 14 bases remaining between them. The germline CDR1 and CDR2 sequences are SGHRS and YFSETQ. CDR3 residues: CASSTRGRQTQYF. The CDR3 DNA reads TGCGCCAGCAGTACTCGAGGCCGGCAGACCCAGTACTTC.

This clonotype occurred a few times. CDR3 region: CASRSVTGEQYF. The CDR3 DNA follows: TGTGCCAGCAGGTCGGTTACGGGCGAGCAGTACTTC. V usage is TRBV6-1 and J usage is TRBJ2-7, with no clear D. Trimming shortened V by 6 bases and J by 6 bases, and 12 bases separated the two germline ends. CDR1 and CDR2 (germline): MNHNS, SASEGT. The CDR3 is made up of 12 amino acids.

For the CDR3, the DNA is TGTGCCAGCAGCACACGGACAGGGGAGAACACTGAAGCTTTCTTT. It specifies CASSTRTGENTEAFF. The V and J genes are TRBV7-9 and TRBJ1-1, with TRBD1 identical over 9 bases. J gave up 1 base and V 5 bases, and 5 bases lay outside the gene matches. The germline CDR1 and CDR2 sequences are SEHNR and FQNEAQ (reference sequence). This CDR3 is built from 15 residues.

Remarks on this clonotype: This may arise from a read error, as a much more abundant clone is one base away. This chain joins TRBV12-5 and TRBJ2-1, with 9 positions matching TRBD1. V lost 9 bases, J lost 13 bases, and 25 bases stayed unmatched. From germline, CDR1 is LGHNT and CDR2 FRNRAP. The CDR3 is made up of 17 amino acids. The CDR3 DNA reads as TGTGCTAGCGCTTTGAACAGACAGGGGGGGATACAAGAGACCCAGTTCTTC. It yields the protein CASALNRQGGIQETQFF. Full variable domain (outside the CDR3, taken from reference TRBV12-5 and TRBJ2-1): DARVTQTPRHKVTEMGQEVTMRCQPILGHNTVFWYRQTMMQGLELLAYFRNRAPLDDSGMPKDRFSAEMPDATLATLKIQPSEPRDSAVYFCASALNRQGGIQETQFFGPGTRLTVL.

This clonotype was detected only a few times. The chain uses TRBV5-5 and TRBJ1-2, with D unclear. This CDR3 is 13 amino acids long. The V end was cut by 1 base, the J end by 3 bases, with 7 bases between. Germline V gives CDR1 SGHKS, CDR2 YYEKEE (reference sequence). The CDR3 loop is CASSLMQHYGYTF. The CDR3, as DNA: TGTGCCAGCAGCTTGATGCAGCACTATGGCTACACCTTC.